This note documents a single T cell receptor (beta chain) sequence. This clonotype came up a few times. What this receptor recognizes is not known. No per-base quality is available; no much larger clone lies one base away. The data are from a study of patients and donors after allogeneic stem cell transplantation (dated by TCRdb to between 2020 and 2021). The germline V and J ends show losses of 6 bases and 0 bases respectively, and no gene match explains 6 bases of the junction. Per the germline V gene, MNHNS is the CDR1 and SASEGT is the CDR2. From cysteine to phenylalanine, the CDR3 is 18 amino acids long. The entry retains the CDR3 DNA only, 54 bases that are in frame from base 1. Libraries were constructed by RT-PCR. TCRdb records NextSeq 550 as the sequencer. The public reads were quality trimmed at Q25 with fastp and then assembled into clones with MiXCR by TCRdb, keeping productive beta chains. Rows merge per CDR3 protein into single entries with the most common DNA and genes. The sample data list approximately 410,000 distinct CDR3 sequences, and under 20% of these were observed just once. 7.2% of the sample goes to the ten largest clones.

The chain is made from TRBV6-1 and TRBJ2-3, with TRBD2 identical over 16 junction bases. This TCR came from a human donor who was either an allogeneic HSCT recipient or a stem cell or donor lymphocyte infusion donor (not recorded which). It is not recorded whose cells these are; they may come from a transplant donor. Sequencing was done on a sample of blood, either unsorted or a sorted T cell fraction (not recorded which). The nucleotide sequence is given as TGTGCCAGCAGCCGGGGACTAGCGGGGGGGGTTAGCACAGATACGCAGTATTTT. Its protein is CASSRGLAGGVSTDTQYF.